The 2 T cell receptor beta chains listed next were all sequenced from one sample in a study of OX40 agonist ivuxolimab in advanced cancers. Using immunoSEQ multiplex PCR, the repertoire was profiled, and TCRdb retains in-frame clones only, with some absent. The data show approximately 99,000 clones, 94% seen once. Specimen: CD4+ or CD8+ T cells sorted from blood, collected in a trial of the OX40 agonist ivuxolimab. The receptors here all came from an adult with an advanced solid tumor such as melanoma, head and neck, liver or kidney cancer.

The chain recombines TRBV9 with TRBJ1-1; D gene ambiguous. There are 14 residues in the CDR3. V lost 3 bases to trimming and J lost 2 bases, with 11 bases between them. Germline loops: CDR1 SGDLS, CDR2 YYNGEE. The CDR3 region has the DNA TGTGCCAGCAGCGCAGAACCGGGTAACACTGAAGCTTTCTTT. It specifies CASSAEPGNTEAFF.

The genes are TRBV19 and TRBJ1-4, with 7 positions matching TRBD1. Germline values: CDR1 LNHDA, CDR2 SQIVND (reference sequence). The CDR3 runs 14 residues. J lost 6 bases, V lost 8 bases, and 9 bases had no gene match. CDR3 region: CASRPDRWYEKLFF. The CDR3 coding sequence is TGTGCCAGTCGACCGGACAGGTGGTATGAAAAACTGTTTTTT.